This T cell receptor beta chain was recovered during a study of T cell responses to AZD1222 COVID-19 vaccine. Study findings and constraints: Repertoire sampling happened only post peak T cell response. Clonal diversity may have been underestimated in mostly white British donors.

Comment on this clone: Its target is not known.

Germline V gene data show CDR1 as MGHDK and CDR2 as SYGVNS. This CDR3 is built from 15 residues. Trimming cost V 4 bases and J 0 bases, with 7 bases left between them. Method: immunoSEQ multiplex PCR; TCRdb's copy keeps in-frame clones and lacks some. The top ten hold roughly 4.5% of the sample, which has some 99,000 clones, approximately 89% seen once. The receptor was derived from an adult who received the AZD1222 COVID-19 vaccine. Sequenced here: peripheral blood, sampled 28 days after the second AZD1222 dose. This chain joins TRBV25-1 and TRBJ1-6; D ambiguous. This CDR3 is CASSALISYNSPLHF. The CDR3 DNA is TGTGCCAGCAGTGCGCTGATCTCCTATAATTCACCCCTCCACTTT.